The clone carrying this T cell receptor (beta chain) came up many times. Its specificity is unknown. This sample was included in a study of response to subunit inactivated influenza vaccine. Each CDR3 protein gets one entry after TCRdb re-called the RT-PCR reads with MiXCR. The sample holds 550,000 to 600,000 distinct CDR3 sequences; approximately 12% are singletons and the top ten take roughly a tenth. Study findings and constraints: There was a suggestion from the authors that each seasonal influenza vaccination recruits few new T cells.

Here the sequenced sample was PBMCs from blood, taken on the day of vaccination. This clonotype originated in a man in his forties or fifties who received an inactivated influenza vaccine.

In nucleotides, the CDR3 is TGTGCCAGCAGTTTATTTTCCCTTCTTCCCGGGGAGCTGTTTTTT. Amino acids: CASSLFSLLPGELFF. J is TRBJ2-2 and V is TRBV28; D call uncertain. V lost 1 base and J lost 6, with 12 bases in between. The V gene's germline CDR1 is MDHEN and CDR2 SYDVKM. There are 15 residues in the CDR3. The whole variable domain, remainder taken from reference TRBV28 and TRBJ2-2, is DVKVTQSSRYLVKRTGEKVFLECVQDMDHENMFWYRQDPGLGLRLIYFSYDVKMKEKGDIPEGYSVSREKKERFSLILESASTNQTSMYLCASSLFSLLPGELFFGEGSRLTVL.